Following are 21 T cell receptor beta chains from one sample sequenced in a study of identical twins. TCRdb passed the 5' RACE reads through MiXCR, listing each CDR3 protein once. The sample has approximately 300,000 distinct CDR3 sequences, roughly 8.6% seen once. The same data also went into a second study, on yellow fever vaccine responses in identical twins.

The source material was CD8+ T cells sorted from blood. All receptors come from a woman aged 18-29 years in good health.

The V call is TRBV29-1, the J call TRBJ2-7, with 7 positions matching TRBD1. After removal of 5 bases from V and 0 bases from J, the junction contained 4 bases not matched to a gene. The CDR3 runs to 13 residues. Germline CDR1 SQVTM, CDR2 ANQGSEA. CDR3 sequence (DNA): TGCAGCGTTCTAACAGGGGACTCCTACGAGCAGTACTTC. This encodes CSVLTGDSYEQYF.

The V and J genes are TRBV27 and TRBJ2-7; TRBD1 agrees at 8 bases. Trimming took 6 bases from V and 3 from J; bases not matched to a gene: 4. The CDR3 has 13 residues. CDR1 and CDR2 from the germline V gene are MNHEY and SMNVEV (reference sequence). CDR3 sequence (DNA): TGTGCCAGCAGACTGACAGGGGTCTACGAGCAGTACTTC. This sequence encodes CASRLTGVYEQYF.

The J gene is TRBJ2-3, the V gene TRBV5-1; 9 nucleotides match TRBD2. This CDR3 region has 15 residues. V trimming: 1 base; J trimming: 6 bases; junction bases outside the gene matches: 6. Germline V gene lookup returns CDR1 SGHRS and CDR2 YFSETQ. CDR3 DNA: TGCGCCAGCAGCTTGACCCTAGCGGGATCCGATACGCAGTATTTT. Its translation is CASSLTLAGSDTQYF.

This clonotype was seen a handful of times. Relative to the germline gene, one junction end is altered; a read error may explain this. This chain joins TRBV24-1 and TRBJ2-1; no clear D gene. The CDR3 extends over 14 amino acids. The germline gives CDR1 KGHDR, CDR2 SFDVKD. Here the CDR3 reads CATSATTSYNEQFF. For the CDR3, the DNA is TGTGCCACGAGTGCTACAACCTCCTACAATGAGCAGTTCTTC.

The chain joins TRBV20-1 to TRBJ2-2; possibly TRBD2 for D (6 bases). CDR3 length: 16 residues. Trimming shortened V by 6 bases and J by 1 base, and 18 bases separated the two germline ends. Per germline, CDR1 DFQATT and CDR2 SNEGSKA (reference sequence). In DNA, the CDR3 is TGCAGTGCCTGGGAGGAAGGACGGATGAACACCGGGGAGCTGTTTTTT. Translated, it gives CSAWEEGRMNTGELFF.

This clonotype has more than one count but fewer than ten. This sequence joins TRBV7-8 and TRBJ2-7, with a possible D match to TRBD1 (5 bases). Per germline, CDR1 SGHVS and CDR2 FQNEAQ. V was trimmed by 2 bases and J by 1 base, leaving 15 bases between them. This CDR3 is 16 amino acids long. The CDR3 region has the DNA TGTGCCAGCAGCTTAAGCCAGGGTCGCGCGTCCTACGAGCAGTACTTC. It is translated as CASSLSQGRASYEQYF.

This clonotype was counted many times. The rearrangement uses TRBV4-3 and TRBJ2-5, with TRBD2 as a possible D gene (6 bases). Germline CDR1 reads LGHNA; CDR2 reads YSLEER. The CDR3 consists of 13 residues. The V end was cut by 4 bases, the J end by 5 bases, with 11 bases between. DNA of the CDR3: TGCGCCAGCAGCCCATCCCGGGAGGAGACCCAGTACTTC. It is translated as CASSPSREETQYF.

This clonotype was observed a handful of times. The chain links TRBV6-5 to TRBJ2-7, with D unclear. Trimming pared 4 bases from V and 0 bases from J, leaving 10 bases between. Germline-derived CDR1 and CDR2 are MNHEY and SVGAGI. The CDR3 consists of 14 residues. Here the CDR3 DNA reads TGTGCCAGCAGTTCCAGACCGTCCTCCTACGAGCAGTACTTC. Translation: CASSSRPSSYEQYF.

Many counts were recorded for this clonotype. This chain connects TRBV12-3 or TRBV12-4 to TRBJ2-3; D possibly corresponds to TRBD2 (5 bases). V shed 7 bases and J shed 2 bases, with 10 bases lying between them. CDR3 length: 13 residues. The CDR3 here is CASTDYLTDTQYF. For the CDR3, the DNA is TGTGCCAGCACCGACTACCTCACAGATACGCAGTATTTT.

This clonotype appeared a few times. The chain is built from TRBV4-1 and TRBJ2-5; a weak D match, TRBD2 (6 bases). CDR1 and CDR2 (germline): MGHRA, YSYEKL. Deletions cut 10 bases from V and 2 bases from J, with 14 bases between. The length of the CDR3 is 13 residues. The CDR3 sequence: CATRDSGQETQYF. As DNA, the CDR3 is TGCGCCACGCGGGACTCAGGGCAAGAGACCCAGTACTTC.

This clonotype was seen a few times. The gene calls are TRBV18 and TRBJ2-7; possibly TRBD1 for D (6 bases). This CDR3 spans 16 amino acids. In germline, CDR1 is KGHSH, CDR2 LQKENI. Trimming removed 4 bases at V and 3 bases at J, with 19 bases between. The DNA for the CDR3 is TGTGCCAGCTCACGGACCAGGGGTCTAGATCGCTACGAGCAGTACTTC. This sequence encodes CASSRTRGLDRYEQYF.

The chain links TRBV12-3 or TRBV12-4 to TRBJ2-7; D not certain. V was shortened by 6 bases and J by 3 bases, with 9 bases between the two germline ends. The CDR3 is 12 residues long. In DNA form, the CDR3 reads TGTGCCAGCAGCGAAGAACACTACGAGCAGTACTTC. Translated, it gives CASSEEHYEQYF.

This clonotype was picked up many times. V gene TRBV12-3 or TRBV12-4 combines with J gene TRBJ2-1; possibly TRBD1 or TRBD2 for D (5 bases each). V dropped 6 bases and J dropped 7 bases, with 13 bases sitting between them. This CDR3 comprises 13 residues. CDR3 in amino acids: CASSLLWGNEQFF. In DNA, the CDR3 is TGTGCCAGCAGCCTACTGTGGGGGAATGAGCAGTTCTTC.

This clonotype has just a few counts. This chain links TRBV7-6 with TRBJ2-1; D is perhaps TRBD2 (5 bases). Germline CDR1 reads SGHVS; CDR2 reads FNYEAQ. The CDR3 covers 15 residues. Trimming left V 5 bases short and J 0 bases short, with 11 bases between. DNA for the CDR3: TGTGCCAGCAGCCGCGACTATTCCTCCTACAATGAGCAGTTCTTC. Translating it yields CASSRDYSSYNEQFF.

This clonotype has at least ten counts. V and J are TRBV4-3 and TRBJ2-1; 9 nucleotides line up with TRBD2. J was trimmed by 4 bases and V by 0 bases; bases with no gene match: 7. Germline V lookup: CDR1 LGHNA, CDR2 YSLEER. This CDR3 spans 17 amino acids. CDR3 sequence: CASSQDAAGGHYNEQFF. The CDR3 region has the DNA TGCGCCAGCAGCCAAGATGCGGCGGGAGGGCATTACAATGAGCAGTTCTTC.

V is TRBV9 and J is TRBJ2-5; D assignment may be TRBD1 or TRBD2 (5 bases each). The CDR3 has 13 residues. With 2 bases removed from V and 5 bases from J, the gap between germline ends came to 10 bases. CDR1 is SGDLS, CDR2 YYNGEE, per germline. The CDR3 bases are TGTGCCAGCAGCGTTGGGGGAACGGAGACCCAGTACTTC. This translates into CASSVGGTETQYF.

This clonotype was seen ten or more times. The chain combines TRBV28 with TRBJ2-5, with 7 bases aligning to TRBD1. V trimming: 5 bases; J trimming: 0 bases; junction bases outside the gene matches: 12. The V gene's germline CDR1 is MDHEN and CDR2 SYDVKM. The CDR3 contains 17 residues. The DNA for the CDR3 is TGTGCCAGCAGTACCAACTTCGGACAGGACTACCAAGAGACCCAGTACTTC. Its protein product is CASSTNFGQDYQETQYF.

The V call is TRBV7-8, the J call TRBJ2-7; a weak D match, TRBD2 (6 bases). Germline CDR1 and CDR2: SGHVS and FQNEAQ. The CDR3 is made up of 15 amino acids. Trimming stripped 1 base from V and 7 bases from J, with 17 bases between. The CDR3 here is CASSLELGGTEEQYF. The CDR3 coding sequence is TGTGCCAGCAGCTTAGAGCTTGGCGGGACGGAAGAGCAGTACTTC.

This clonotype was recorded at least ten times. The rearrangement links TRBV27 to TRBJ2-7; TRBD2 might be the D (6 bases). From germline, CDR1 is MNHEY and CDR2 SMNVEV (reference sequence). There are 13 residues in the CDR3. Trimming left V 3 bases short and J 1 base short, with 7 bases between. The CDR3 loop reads CASSLGGSYEQYF. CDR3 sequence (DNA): TGTGCCAGCAGTTTGGGGGGATCCTACGAGCAGTACTTC.

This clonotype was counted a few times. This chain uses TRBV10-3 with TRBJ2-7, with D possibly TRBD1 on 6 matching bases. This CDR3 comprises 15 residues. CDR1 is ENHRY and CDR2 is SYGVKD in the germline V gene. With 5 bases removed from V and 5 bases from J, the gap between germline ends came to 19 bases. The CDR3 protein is CAISFLDSLGDEQYF. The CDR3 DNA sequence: TGTGCCATCAGTTTTCTGGACAGCCTCGGAGACGAGCAGTACTTC.

This chain's CDR3 is CASSLYLGLTYEQYF. The CDR3 nucleotides read TGTGCCAGCAGCTTATACCTGGGGCTCACCTACGAGCAGTACTTC. The chain carries TRBV7-2 and TRBJ2-7; a weak D match, TRBD1 (5 bases). Germline V gene sequence: CDR1 SGHTA, CDR2 FQGNSA. This CDR3 is 15 amino acids long. V shed 2 bases and J shed 2 bases, with 13 bases lying between them.